This entry features one T cell receptor (beta chain) sequence. Cohort placement rested on clinical history that participants reported themselves. The data were obtained in a study of blood T cell repertoires in COVID-19. Study background: T cells, B-cell-depleted T cells, or PBMCs supplied cDNA or gDNA.

TCRdb keeps only in-frame clones here, not all; method: immunoSEQ multiplex PCR. The sample holds more than 300,000 clones, about nine tenths seen once. CDR1 SQVTM and CDR2 ANQGSEA come from the germline V gene. Trimming shortened V by 8 bases and J by 1 base, and 23 bases separated the two germline ends. The CDR3 totals 16 residues. This TCR was sampled from a woman in her thirties or forties who had been exposed to COVID-19. The chain carries TRBV29-1 and TRBJ2-5; D may be TRBD1 (6 bases). What was sequenced was PBMCs or T cells enriched from blood (not recorded which). The CDR3 spells CSILPTFGGPQETQYF. The DNA of the CDR3 is TGCAGCATTCTCCCGACTTTTGGGGGCCCCCAAGAGACCCAGTACTTC.